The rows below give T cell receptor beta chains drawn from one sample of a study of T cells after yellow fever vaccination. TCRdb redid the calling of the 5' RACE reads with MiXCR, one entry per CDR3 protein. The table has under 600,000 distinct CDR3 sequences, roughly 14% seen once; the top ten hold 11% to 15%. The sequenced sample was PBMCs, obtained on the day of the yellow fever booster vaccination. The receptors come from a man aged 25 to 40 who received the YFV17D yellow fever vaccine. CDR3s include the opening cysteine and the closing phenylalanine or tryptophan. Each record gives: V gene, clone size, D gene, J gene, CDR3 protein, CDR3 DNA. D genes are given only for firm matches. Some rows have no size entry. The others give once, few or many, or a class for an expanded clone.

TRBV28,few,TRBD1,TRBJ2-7,CASRPPARTGTYEQYF,TGTGCCAGCAGACCTCCGGCACGGACAGGGACCTACGAGCAGTACTTC
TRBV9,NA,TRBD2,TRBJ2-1,CASSVEGTSDNEQFF,TGTGCCAGCAGCGTAGAAGGGACTAGCGACAATGAGCAGTTCTTC
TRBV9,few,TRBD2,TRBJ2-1,CASSDRAGRSYNEQFF,TGTGCCAGCAGCGACCGAGCGGGACGCTCCTACAATGAGCAGTTCTTC
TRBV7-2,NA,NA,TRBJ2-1,CASSFTGLVNEQFF,TGTGCCAGCAGCTTTACGGGACTCGTCAATGAGCAGTTCTTC
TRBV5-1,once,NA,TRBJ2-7,CASRSSGSPPYEQYF,TGCGCCAGCAGATCTTCCGGGTCACCCCCCTACGAGCAGTACTTC
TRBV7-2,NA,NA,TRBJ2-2,CASGPRDRTGELFF,TGTGCCAGCGGCCCGAGGGATCGAACCGGGGAGCTGTTTTTT
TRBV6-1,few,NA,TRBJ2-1,CASRPSEISYNEQFF,TGTGCCAGCAGACCGAGCGAGATCTCCTACAATGAGCAGTTCTTC
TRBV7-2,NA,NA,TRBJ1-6,CASSLALQFYSPLHF,TGTGCCAGCAGCTTAGCTCTTCAGTTTTATTCACCCCTCCACTTT
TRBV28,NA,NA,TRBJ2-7,CASSLSLASYEQYF,TGTGCCAGCAGTTTATCCCTGGCATCCTACGAGCAGTACTTC
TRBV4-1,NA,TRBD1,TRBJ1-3,CASTRDRRTSGNTIYF,TGCGCCAGCACACGGGACAGGCGAACCTCTGGAAACACCATATATTTT
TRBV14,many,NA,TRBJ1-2,CASSPGTLYGYTF,TGTGCCAGCAGCCCGGGGACACTCTACGGCTACACCTTC
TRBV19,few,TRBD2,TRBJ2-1,CATQGLAGFRGEQFF,TGTGCCACTCAAGGACTAGCGGGATTTCGGGGTGAGCAGTTCTTC
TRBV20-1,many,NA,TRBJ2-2,CSARQGDTGELFF,TGCAGTGCTAGACAGGGTGACACCGGGGAGCTGTTTTTT
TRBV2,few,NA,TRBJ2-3,CASSRASRSTDTQYF,TGTGCCAGTTCTCGGGCTTCACGAAGCACAGATACGCAGTATTTT
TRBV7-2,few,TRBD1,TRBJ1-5,CASSLVQGDNQPQHF,TGTGCCAGCAGCTTGGTCCAGGGGGACAATCAGCCCCAGCATTTT
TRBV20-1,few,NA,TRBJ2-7,CSAPSDTYEQYF,TGCAGTGCCCCAAGTGATACCTACGAGCAGTACTTC
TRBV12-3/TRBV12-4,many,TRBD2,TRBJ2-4,CASTPGGLAKNIQYF,TGTGCCAGCACTCCGGGGGGGCTAGCCAAAAACATTCAGTACTTC
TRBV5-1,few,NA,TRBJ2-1,CASSLSDYNEQFF,TGCGCCAGCAGCTTGTCTGATTACAATGAGCAGTTCTTC
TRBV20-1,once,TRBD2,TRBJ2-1,CSARGFSGRAGGEQFF,TGCAGCGCTAGAGGGTTCAGCGGGAGGGCCGGGGGTGAGCAGTTCTTC
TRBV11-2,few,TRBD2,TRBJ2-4,CASSLLGNSGSFPKNIQYF,TGTGCCAGCAGCTTGTTGGGTAATAGCGGGAGTTTTCCCAAAAACATTCAGTACTTC
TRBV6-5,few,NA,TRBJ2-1,CASSSVAGTGNEQFF,TGTGCCAGCAGTTCAGTGGCGGGGACGGGCAATGAGCAGTTCTTC
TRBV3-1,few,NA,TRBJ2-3,CASSQDEGTQYF,TGTGCCAGCAGCCAAGACGAGGGTACGCAGTATTTT
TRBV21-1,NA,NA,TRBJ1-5,CASSSGGTGPTSAHQPQHF,TGTGCCAGCAGCAGCGGCGGGACAGGGCCAACCTCGGCACATCAGCCCCAGCATTTT
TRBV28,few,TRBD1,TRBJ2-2,CASSPRDRHTGELFF,TGTGCCAGCAGTCCGAGGGACAGACACACCGGGGAGCTGTTTTTT
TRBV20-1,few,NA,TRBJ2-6,CSARSDGANVLTF,TGCAGTGCTAGATCGGATGGGGCCAACGTCCTGACTTTC
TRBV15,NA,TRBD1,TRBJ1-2,CATSRDRDSYYGYTF,TGTGCCACCAGCAGAGATCGGGACAGCTACTATGGCTACACCTTC
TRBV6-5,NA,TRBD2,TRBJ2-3,CASSYGLAGVGGTDTQYF,TGTGCCAGCAGTTACGGACTAGCGGGAGTGGGGGGCACAGATACGCAGTATTTT
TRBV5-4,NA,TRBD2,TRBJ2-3,CASSLVTSGASTDTQYF,TGTGCCAGCAGCTTGGTGACTAGCGGGGCTAGCACAGATACGCAGTATTTT
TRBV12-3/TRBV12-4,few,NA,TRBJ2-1,CASSEGVLVYNEQFF,TGTGCCAGCTCAGAGGGGGTCTTAGTCTACAATGAGCAGTTCTTC
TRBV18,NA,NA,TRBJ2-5,CASSEKLLETRYF,TGTGCCAGCTCAGAAAAGCTTCTCGAGACCCGGTACTTC
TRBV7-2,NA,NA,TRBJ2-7,CASSNTAGSAEQYF,TGTGCCAGCAGCAACACCGCGGGGTCCGCCGAGCAGTACTTC
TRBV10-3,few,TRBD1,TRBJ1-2,CAISEYWDSGSYGYTF,TGTGCCATCAGTGAATACTGGGACAGCGGTTCCTATGGCTACACCTTC
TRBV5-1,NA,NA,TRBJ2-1,CASSLGGQNNEQFF,TGCGCCAGCAGCTTGGGAGGACAGAACAATGAGCAGTTCTTC
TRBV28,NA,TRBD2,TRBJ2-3,CAASPLELAGPTDTQYF,TGTGCCGCCAGTCCCTTGGAGCTAGCGGGACCCACAGATACGCAGTATTTT
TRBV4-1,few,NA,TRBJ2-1,CASSQGSSTVYEQFF,TGCGCCAGCAGCCAAGGTTCTAGTACGGTCTATGAGCAGTTCTTC
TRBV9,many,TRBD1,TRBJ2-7,CASSREGTGGEQYF,TGTGCCAGCAGCAGAGAGGGGACAGGAGGCGAGCAGTACTTC
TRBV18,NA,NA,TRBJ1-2,CASSPPTGAGYGYTF,TGTGCCAGCTCACCACCGACGGGCGCTGGATATGGCTACACCTTC
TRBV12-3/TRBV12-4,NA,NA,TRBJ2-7,CASTPTAAISYEQYF,TGTGCCAGCACCCCGACAGCGGCGATCTCCTACGAGCAGTACTTC
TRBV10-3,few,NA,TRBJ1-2,CAISPQLGQLYGYTF,TGTGCCATCAGCCCTCAATTGGGACAACTCTATGGCTACACCTTC
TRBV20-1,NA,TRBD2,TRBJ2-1,CSARGTSNYNEQFF,TGCAGTGCTAGGGGGACTAGTAACTACAATGAGCAGTTCTTC
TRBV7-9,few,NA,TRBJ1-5,CASSRLGSDQPQHF,TGTGCCAGCAGCCGTTTGGGCTCGGATCAGCCCCAGCATTTT
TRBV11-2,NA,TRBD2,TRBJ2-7,CASSYYHARGCGSYEQYF,TGTGCCAGCAGTTATTATCACGCGCGGGGGTGTGGCTCCTACGAGCAGTACTTC
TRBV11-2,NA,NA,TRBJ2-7,CASSLIRGRGSFEQYF,TGTGCCAGCAGCTTAATACGCGGCAGGGGATCTTTCGAGCAGTACTTC